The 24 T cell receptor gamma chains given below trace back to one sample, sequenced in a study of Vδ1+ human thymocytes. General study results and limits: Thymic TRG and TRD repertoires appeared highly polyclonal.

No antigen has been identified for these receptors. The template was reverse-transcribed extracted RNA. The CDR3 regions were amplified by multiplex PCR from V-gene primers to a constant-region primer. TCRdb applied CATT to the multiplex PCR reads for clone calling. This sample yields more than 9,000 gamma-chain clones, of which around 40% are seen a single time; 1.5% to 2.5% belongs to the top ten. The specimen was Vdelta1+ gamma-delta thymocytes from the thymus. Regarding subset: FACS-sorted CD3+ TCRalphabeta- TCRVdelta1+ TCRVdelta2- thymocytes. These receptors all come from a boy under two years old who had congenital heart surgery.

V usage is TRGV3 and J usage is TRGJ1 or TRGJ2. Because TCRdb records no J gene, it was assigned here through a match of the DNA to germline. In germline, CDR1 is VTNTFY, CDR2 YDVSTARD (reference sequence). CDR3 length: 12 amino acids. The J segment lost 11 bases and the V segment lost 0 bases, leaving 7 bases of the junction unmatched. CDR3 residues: CATWDRRREKLF. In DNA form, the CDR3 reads TGTGCCACCTGGGACAGGCGCAGGGAGAAACTCTTT.

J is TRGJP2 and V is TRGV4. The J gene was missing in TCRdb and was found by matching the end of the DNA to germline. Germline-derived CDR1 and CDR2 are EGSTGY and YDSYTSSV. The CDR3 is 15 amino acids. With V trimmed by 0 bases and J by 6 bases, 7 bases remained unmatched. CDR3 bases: TGTGCCACCTGGGATGGGCCAATAGGTGATTGGATCAAGACGTTT. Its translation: CATWDGPIGDWIKTF.

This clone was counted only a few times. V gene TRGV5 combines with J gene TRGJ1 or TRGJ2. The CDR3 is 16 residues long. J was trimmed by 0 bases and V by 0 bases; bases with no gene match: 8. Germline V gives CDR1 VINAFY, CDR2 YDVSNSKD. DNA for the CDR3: TGTGCCACCTGGGACAGGCCTGATACGAATTATTATAAGAAACTCTTT. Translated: CATWDRPDTNYYKKLF.

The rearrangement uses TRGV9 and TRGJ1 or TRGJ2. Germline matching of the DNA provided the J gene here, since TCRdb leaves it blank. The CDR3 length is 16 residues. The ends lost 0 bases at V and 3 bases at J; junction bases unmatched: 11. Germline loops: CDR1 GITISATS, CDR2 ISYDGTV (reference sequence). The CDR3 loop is CALWEVVVGIYYKKLF. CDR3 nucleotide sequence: TGTGCCTTGTGGGAGGTGGTCGTAGGAATTTATTATAAGAAACTCTTT.

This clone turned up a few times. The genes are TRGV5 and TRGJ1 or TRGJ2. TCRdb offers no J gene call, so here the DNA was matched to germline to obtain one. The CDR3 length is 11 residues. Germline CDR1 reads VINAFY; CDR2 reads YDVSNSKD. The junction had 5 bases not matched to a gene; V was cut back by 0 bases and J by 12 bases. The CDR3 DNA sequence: TGTGCCACCTGGGACAGGCTGGGGAAACTCTTT. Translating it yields CATWDRLGKLF.

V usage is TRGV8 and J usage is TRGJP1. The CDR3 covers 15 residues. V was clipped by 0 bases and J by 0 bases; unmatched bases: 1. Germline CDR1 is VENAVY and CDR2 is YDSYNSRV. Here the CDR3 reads CATWDRDTTGWFKIF. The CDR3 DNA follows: TGTGCCACCTGGGATAGGGATACCACTGGTTGGTTCAAGATATTT.

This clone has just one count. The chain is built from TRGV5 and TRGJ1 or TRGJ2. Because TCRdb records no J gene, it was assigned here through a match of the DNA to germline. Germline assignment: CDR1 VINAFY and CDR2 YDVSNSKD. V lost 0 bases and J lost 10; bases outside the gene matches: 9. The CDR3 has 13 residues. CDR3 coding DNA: TGTGCCACCTGGGACAGGTTGGGGGGGAAGAAACTCTTT. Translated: CATWDRLGGKKLF.

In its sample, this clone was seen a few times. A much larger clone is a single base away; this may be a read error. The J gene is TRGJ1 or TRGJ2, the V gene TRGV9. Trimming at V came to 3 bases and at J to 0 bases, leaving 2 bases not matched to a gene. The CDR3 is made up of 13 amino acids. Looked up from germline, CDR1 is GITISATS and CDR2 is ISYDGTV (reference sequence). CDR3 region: CALWEWNYYKKLF. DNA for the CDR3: TGTGCCTTGTGGGAGTGGAATTATTATAAGAAACTCTTT.

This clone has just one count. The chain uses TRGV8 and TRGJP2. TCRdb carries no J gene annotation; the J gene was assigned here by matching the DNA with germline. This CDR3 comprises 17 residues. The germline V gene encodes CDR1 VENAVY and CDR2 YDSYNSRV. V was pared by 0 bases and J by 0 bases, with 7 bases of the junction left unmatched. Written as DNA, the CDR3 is TGTGCCACCTGGGATAGGGGCGCCTATAGTAGTGATTGGATCAAGACGTTT. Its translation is CATWDRGAYSSDWIKTF.

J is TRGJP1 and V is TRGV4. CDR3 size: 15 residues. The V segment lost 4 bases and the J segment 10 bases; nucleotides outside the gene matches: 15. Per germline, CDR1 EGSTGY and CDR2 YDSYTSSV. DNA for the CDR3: TGTGCCACCTGGGACAGGCGGAAGGGGGTTTGGTTCAAGATATTT. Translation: CATWDRRKGVWFKIF.

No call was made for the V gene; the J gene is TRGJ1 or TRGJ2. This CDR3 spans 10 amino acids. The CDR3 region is CATWLYKKLF. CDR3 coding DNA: TGTGCCACCTGGCTGTATAAGAAACTCTTT.

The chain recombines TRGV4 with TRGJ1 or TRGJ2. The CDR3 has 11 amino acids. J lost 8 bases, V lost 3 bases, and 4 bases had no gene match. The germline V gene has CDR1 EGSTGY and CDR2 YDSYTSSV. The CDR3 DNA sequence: TGTGCCACCTGGGATAGAAATAAGAAACTCTTT. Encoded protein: CATWDRNKKLF.

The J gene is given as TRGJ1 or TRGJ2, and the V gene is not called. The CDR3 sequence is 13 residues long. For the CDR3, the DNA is TGTGCCACCTGGGACTGCGCCGGGGATGAGAAACTCTTT. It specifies CATWDCAGDEKLF.

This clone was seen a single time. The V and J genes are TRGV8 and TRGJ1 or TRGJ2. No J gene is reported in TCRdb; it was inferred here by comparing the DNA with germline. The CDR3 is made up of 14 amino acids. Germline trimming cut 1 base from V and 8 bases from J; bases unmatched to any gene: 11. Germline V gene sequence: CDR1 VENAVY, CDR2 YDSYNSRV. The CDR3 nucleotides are TGTGCCACCTGGGATAGCCCCTTGGGGAATAAGAAACTCTTT. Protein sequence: CATWDSPLGNKKLF.

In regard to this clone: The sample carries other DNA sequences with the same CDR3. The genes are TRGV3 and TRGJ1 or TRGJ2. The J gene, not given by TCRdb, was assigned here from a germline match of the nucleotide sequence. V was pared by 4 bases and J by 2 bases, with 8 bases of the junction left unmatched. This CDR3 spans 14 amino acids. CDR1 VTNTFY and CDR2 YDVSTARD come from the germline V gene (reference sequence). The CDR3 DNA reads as TGTGCCACCTGGGATAGCCGGGATTATTATAAGAAACTCTTT. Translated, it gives CATWDSRDYYKKLF.

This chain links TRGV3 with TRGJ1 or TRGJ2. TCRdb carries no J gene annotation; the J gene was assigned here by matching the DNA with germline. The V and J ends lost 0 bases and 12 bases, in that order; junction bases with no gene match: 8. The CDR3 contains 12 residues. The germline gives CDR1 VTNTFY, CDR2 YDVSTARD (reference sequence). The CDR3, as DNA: TGTGCCACCTGGGACAGGCTAAAAAGGAAACTCTTT. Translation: CATWDRLKRKLF.

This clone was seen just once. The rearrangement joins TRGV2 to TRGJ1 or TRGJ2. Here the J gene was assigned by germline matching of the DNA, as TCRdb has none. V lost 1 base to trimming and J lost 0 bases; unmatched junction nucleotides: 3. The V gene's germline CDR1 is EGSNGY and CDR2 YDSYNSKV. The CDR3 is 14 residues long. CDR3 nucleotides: TGTGCCACCTGGGACGGTTCGAATTATTATAAGAAACTCTTT. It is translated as CATWDGSNYYKKLF.

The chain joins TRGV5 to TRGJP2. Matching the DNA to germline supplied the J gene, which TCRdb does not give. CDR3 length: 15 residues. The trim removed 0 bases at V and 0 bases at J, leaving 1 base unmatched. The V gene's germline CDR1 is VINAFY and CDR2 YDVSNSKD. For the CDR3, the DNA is TGTGCCACCTGGGACAGGCATAGTAGTGATTGGATCAAGACGTTT. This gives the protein CATWDRHSSDWIKTF.

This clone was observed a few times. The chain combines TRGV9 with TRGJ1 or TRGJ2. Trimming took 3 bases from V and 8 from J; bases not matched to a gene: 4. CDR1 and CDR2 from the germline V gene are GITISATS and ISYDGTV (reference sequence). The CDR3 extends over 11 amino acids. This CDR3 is CALWEIHKKLF. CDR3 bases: TGTGCCTTGTGGGAGATCCATAAGAAACTCTTT.

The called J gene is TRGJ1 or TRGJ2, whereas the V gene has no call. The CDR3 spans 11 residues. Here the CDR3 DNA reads TGTGCCACCTGGGCTCCCCCTCGGAAACTCTTT. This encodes CATWAPPRKLF.

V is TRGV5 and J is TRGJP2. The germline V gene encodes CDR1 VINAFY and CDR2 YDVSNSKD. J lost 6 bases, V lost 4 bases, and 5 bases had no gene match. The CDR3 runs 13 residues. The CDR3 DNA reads TGTGCCACCTGGGAGGAGCGTGATTGGATCAAGACGTTT. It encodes CATWEERDWIKTF.

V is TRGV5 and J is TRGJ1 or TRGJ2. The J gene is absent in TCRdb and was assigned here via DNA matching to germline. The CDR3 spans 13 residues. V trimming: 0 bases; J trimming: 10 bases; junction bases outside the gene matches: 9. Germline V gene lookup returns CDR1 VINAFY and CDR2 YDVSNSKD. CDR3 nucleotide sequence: TGTGCCACCTGGGACAGGCGGGCGAAGAAGAAACTCTTT. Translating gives CATWDRRAKKKLF.

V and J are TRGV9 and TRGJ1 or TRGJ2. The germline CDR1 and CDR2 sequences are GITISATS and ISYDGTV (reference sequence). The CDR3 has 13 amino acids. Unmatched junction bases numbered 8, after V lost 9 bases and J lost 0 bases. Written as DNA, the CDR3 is TGTGCCTTGGCCGATTCGAATTATTATAAGAAACTCTTT. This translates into CALADSNYYKKLF.

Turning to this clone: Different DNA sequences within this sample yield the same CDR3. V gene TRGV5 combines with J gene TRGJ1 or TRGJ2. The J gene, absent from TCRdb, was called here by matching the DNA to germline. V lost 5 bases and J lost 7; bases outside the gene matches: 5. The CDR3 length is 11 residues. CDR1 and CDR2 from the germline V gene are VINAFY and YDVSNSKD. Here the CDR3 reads CATWAGYKKLF. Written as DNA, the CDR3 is TGTGCCACCTGGGCGGGGTATAAGAAACTCTTT.